Listed below are T cell receptor beta chains from one sample, sequenced in a study of blood T cell repertoires in COVID-19. Here immunoSEQ multiplex PCR was the method, and the copy in TCRdb shows in-frame clones only, minus some. The repertoire holds about 270,000 clones, 85% to 90% seen once, with 1.5% to 2% in the top ten. The source material was PBMCs or T cells enriched from blood (not recorded which). The source of these receptors is an older woman who had recovered from COVID-19. Both conserved end residues are part of each CDR3. D genes are given only for firm matches. Clone size is stated in some rows and not others, as once, few, many or a class when expanded.

17,TRBV27,.,TRBD2,TRBJ2-3,TGTGCCAGCAGTGTTGGGGCCGGACTAGCGGGGGTAGATACGCAGTATTTT,CASSVGAGLAGVDTQYF
17,TRBV5-1,.,TRBD2,TRBJ2-3,TGCGCCAGCAGCCTTGAGCTAGCGGGATCTAGCACAGATACGCAGTATTTT,CASSLELAGSSTDTQYF
12,TRBV2,.,.,TRBJ2-5,TGTGCCAGCAGGGGGACTTTGGAGACCCAGTACTTC,CASRGTLETQYF
14,TRBV10-3,once,.,TRBJ2-3,TGTGCCATCAGTGACAGCGGGTCCACAGATACGCAGTATTTT,CAISDSGSTDTQYF
15,TRBV5-1,.,TRBD2,TRBJ2-5,TGCGCCAGCAGCTGGGGAGCTGCGGGGGAAGAGACCCAGTACTTC,CASSWGAAGEETQYF
16,TRBV5-4,.,.,TRBJ2-7,TGTGCCAGCACCCCTGACGGCGGTCGAAGCTCCTACGAGCAGTACTTC,CASTPDGGRSSYEQYF
17,TRBV7-9,.,.,TRBJ2-1,TGTGCCAGCAGCTTGGTCGTCGGGACTCCAGCCTCCGATGAGCAGTTCTTC,CASSLVVGTPASDEQFF
14,TRBV2,.,.,TRBJ1-2,TGTGCCAGCAGTGTTCCCGGTGGGGCTTATGGCTACACCTTC,CASSVPGGAYGYTF
15,TRBV24-1,.,TRBD2,TRBJ2-1,TGTGCCACCAGTGACTTGCCCCGGACTAGCAATGAGCAGTTCTTC,CATSDLPRTSNEQFF
15,TRBV5-4,.,TRBD1,TRBJ1-2,TGTGCCAGCAGCTTGGCGGGGAATACAGGGGATGGCTACACCTTC,CASSLAGNTGDGYTF
15,TRBV7-9,.,TRBD1,TRBJ2-3,TGTGCCAGTATAACAGGGGCGACTAGCACAGATACGCAGTATTTT,CASITGATSTDTQYF
14,TRBV2,.,TRBD2,TRBJ2-3,TGTGCCAGCACTTTTAGCGGGAGGGAAGATACGCAGTATTTT,CASTFSGREDTQYF
15,TRBV19,.,.,TRBJ1-1,TGTGCCAGTAGGAAGGACAGAAAAGGGTACACTGAAGCTTTCTTT,CASRKDRKGYTEAFF
12,TRBV14,.,.,TRBJ1-1,TGTGCCAGCAGCTCGGGAGGAACTGAAGCTTTCTTT,CASSSGGTEAFF
16,TRBV5-4,.,.,TRBJ2-2,TGTGCCAGCAGCTTGAAGGCGGGAACGGTCCCCGGGGAGCTGTTTTTT,CASSLKAGTVPGELFF
15,TRBV5-5,.,TRBD1,TRBJ1-5,TGTGCCAGCAGCCGGGGACAGGGGTTGTATCAGCCCCAGCATTTT,CASSRGQGLYQPQHF